Listed here are 21 T cell receptor beta chains from one sample, sequenced in a study of cytomegalovirus exposure and HLA in healthy donors. Primers for the PCR totalled 60 Vbeta and 13 Jbeta. Measured with immunoSEQ multiplex PCR; TCRdb has only the in-frame clones, and not every one. The table lists about 150,000 clones, about 75% of them singletons. Sequencing used PBMCs. Receptor source: a male donor in good health and CMV-seronegative.

The genes are TRBV7-9 and TRBJ2-1, with TRBD2 matching over 7 bases. The CDR3 is 16 residues long. J lost 6 bases, V lost 6 bases, and 14 bases had no gene match. The germline CDR1 and CDR2 sequences are SEHNR and FQNEAQ (reference sequence). The CDR3 region has the DNA TGTGCCAGCAGTCGTCCGGGACTAAGTGGGGGCAATGAGCAGTTCTTC. Translating it yields CASSRPGLSGGNEQFF.

The V and J genes are TRBV6-5 and TRBJ2-7; D call uncertain. CDR3 size: 11 residues. V lost 5 bases and J lost 3, with 5 bases in between. Germline V gives CDR1 MNHEY, CDR2 SVGAGI. The CDR3 bases are TGTGCCAGCAGTCGACTCTACGAGCAGTACTTC. Residues: CASSRLYEQYF.

The chain is built from TRBV7-2 and TRBJ1-4; 11 bases are shared with TRBD1. From germline, CDR1 is SGHTA and CDR2 FQGNSA. The CDR3 runs 16 residues. V lost 4 bases and J lost 7; bases outside the gene matches: 8. The CDR3 sequence is CASSSRTGGRFEKLFF. CDR3 sequence (DNA): TGTGCCAGCAGCTCCCGGACAGGGGGCAGGTTTGAAAAACTGTTTTTT.

J is TRBJ2-5 and V is TRBV19; weak D call: TRBD2 (5 bases). V lost 3 bases and J 5 bases, leaving 10 bases between the germline ends. This CDR3 is 13 amino acids long. The germline V gene has CDR1 LNHDA and CDR2 SQIVND (reference sequence). This chain's CDR3 is CASSIERRETQYF. The CDR3 DNA is TGTGCCAGTAGTATCGAGCGGAGGGAGACCCAGTACTTC.

V gene TRBV5-1 combines with J gene TRBJ1-1; the D gene is possibly TRBD1 (6 bases). The germline gives CDR1 SGHRS, CDR2 YFSETQ. This CDR3 region has 15 residues. With 4 bases removed from V and 1 base from J, the gap between germline ends came to 14 bases. CDR3 sequence (DNA): TGCGCCAGCAGCCCGGACAGTTCACGGAACACTGAAGCTTTCTTT. Translated: CASSPDSSRNTEAFF.

This chain uses TRBV19 with TRBJ2-5; 8 bases map to TRBD1. V gave up 6 bases and J gave up 5 bases; unmatched junction bases: 11. Germline assignment: CDR1 LNHDA and CDR2 SQIVND (reference sequence). The CDR3 covers 15 residues. The CDR3 coding sequence is TGTGCCAGTAGGGACTCACCAGGGGGCTCGGAGACCCAGTACTTC. Amino acids: CASRDSPGGSETQYF.

V is TRBV30 and J is TRBJ1-2, with D perhaps matching TRBD1 (6 bases). The length of the CDR3 is 12 residues. V was shortened by 5 bases and J by 5 bases, with 12 bases between the two germline ends. Germline values: CDR1 GTSNPN, CDR2 SVGIG (reference sequence). CDR3 protein: CAWAGDNYGYTF. CDR3 bases: TGTGCCTGGGCAGGGGATAATTATGGCTACACCTTC.

Comments on this clone: Other DNA sequences within the sample encode an identical CDR3. The rearrangement uses TRBV6-5 and TRBJ1-2, with D perhaps TRBD1 (5 bases). Deletions cut 3 bases from V and 1 base from J, with 6 bases between. The CDR3 is made up of 13 amino acids. From germline, CDR1 is MNHEY and CDR2 SVGAGI. The CDR3 region has the DNA TGTGCCAGCAGTTATGACAGTAACTATGGCTACACCTTC. It codes for CASSYDSNYGYTF.

The V and J genes are TRBV28 and TRBJ1-1; no reliable D call. V shed 9 bases and J shed 8 bases, with 13 bases lying between them. Germline CDR1 reads MDHEN; CDR2 reads SYDVKM. The CDR3 contains 11 residues. This CDR3 reads CASGPPLEAFF. The CDR3 coding sequence is TGTGCCAGTGGGCCACCTTTGGAAGCTTTCTTT.

This chain connects TRBV9 to TRBJ1-2; 7 nucleotides match TRBD1. The CDR3 is 15 amino acids. The germline CDR1 and CDR2 sequences are SGDLS and YYNGEE. With 3 bases clipped from V and 4 bases from J, the junction kept 9 bases outside the gene matches. CDR3: CASSAHDGTAYGYTF. For the CDR3, the DNA is TGTGCCAGCAGCGCCCACGATGGGACAGCCTATGGCTACACCTTC.

V and J are TRBV10-2 and TRBJ2-2; 7 nucleotides align to TRBD2. This CDR3 has 13 amino acids. Germline V lookup: CDR1 WSHSY, CDR2 SAAADI. V trimming: 4 bases; J trimming: 6 bases; junction bases outside the gene matches: 2. In nucleotides, the CDR3 is TGCGCCAGCAGTGTAGCGGGCTCCGGGGAGCTGTTTTTT. Encoded protein: CASSVAGSGELFF.

The genes are TRBV5-1 and TRBJ1-2, with D uncertain. Germline assignment: CDR1 SGHRS and CDR2 YFSETQ. The CDR3 is 13 amino acids. V lost 3 bases and J 0 bases, leaving 6 bases between the germline ends. The CDR3 coding sequence is TGCGCCAGCAGCTACGGTACTAACTATGGCTACACCTTC. Its protein is CASSYGTNYGYTF.

The rearrangement links TRBV11-3 to TRBJ1-2; a possible D gene is TRBD1 (6 bases). V was shortened by 5 bases and J by 2 bases, with 15 bases between the two germline ends. In germline, CDR1 is SGHNT, CDR2 YENEEA. The CDR3 has 15 amino acids. CDR3 in DNA: TGTGCCAGCAGCCCGGGACCAGGACAGAACTATGGCTACACCTTC. This codes for CASSPGPGQNYGYTF.

The CDR3 here is CASSQELTARNEQFF. CDR3 nucleotide sequence: TGCGCCAGCAGCCAAGAATTGACTGCCCGGAATGAGCAGTTCTTC. V is TRBV4-3 and J is TRBJ2-1; D not resolved. The CDR3 loop spans 15 amino acids. The V gene's germline CDR1 is LGHNA and CDR2 YSLEER. The V end was cut by 0 bases, the J end by 7 bases, with 13 bases between.

A single count supports this clone. The chain has TRBV11-2 and TRBJ1-5, with a weak D call TRBD1 (6 bases). The CDR3 totals 16 residues. Germline CDR1 SGHAT, CDR2 FQNNGV. V dropped 5 bases and J dropped 2 bases, with 16 bases sitting between them. CDR3: CASSPSGGGGNQPQHF. The CDR3 nucleotides read TGTGCCAGCAGCCCTTCGGGGGGCGGCGGCAATCAGCCCCAGCATTTT.

The chain has TRBV7-2 and TRBJ1-2, with 9 bases matching TRBD1. Germline assignment: CDR1 SGHTA and CDR2 FQGNSA. With V trimmed by 1 base and J by 6 bases, 3 bases remained unmatched. The CDR3 runs to 14 residues. The CDR3 region is CASSLVGTGHGYTF. The DNA for the CDR3 is TGTGCCAGCAGCTTAGTCGGGACAGGGCATGGCTACACCTTC.

This clone was observed a handful of times. The chain is built from TRBV6-6 and TRBJ2-5, with D maybe TRBD2 (5 bases). The end of the DNA fits TRBJ2-7 better, so the J call may be wrong. From germline, CDR1 is MNHNY and CDR2 SVGAGI (reference sequence). CDR3 size: 14 residues. As DNA, the CDR3 is TGTGCCAGCAGTTACTCGGCCGGAGGCGACGAGCAGTACTTC. Translated, it gives CASSYSAGGDEQYF.

This chain uses TRBV7-2 with TRBJ2-1; D is unclear. The CDR3 covers 14 residues. Germline values: CDR1 SGHTA, CDR2 FQGNSA. V was cut by 5 bases and J by 4 bases, with 12 bases left in between. The chain's CDR3 is CASSVYSRYNEQFF. The CDR3 nucleotides read TGTGCCAGCAGCGTTTACAGTCGTTACAATGAGCAGTTCTTC.

The chain links TRBV7-2 to TRBJ2-3; D might be TRBD2 (7 bases). This CDR3 has 12 residues. The germline V gene has CDR1 SGHTA and CDR2 FQGNSA. V was trimmed by 3 bases and J by 9 bases, leaving 10 bases between them. CDR3 DNA: TGTGCCAGCAGCTTCGGGGGGCTCACGCAGTATTTT. Amino acid sequence: CASSFGGLTQYF.

J is TRBJ2-2 and V is TRBV18; D gene unclear. Trimming stripped 0 bases from V and 0 bases from J, with 5 bases between. CDR3 size: 15 residues. Per germline, CDR1 KGHSH and CDR2 LQKENI. In DNA form, the CDR3 reads TGTGCCAGCTCACCACCGCGGACGAACACCGGGGAGCTGTTTTTT. Protein sequence: CASSPPRTNTGELFF.

On this clone: Other DNA sequences in this sample translate to the same CDR3. The gene calls are TRBV7-9 and TRBJ1-2; no firm D call. V was shortened by 3 bases and J by 5 bases, with 7 bases between the two germline ends. This CDR3 is built from 12 residues. The germline gives CDR1 SEHNR, CDR2 FQNEAQ (reference sequence). The CDR3 region is CASSLPGYGYTF. CDR3 DNA: TGTGCCAGCAGCTTGCCGGGGTATGGCTACACCTTC.